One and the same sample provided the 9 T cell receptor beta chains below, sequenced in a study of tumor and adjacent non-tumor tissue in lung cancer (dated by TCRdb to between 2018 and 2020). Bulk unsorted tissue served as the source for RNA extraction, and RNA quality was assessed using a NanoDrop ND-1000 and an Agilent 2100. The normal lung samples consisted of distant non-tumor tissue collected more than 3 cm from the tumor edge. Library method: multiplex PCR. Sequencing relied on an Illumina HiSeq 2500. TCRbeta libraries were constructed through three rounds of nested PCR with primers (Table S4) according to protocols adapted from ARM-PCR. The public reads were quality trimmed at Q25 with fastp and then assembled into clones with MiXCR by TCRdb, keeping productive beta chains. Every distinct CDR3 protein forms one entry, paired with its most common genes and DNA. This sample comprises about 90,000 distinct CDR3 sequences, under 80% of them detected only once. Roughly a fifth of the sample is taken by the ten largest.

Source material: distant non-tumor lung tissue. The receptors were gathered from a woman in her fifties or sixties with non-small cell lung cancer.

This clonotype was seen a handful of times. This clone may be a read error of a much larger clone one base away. CDR3 nucleotides: TGTGTCTGGAGTCCGGGACAGGGGACTTCACCCCTCCACTTT. Translation: CVWSPGQGTSPLHF. The chain joins TRBV30 to TRBJ1-6; TRBD1 matches at 10 bases. From germline, CDR1 is GTSNPN and CDR2 SVGIG (reference sequence). This CDR3 contains 14 residues.

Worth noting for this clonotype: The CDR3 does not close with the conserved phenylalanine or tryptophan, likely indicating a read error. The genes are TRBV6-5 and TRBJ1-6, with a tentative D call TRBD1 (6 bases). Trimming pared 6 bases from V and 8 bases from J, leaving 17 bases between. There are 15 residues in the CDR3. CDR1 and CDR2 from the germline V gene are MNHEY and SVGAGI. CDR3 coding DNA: TGTGCCAGCAGCTACACGACAGGAGATGATTCACCCCTCCACTCT. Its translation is CASSYTTGDDSPLHS.

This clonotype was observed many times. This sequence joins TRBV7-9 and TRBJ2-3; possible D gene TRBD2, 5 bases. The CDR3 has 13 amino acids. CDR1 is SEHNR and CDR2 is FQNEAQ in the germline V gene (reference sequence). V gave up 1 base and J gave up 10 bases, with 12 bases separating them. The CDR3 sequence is CASSLGTSFSQYF. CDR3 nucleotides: TGTGCCAGCAGCTTAGGGACTTCCTTTTCGCAGTATTTT.

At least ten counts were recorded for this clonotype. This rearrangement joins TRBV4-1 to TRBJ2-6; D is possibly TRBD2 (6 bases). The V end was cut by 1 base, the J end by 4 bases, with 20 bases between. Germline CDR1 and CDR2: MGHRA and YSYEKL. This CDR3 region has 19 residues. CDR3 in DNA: TGCGCCAGCAGCCAAGTGGGGCTGCGGGATAGGACAGGGGCCAACGTCCTGACTTTC. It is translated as CASSQVGLRDRTGANVLTF.

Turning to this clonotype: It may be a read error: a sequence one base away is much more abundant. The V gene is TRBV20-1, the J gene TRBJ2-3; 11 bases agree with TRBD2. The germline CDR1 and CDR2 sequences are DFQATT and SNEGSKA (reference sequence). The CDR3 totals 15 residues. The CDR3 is CSARALAGGTDMQYF. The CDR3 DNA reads TGCAGTGCTAGAGCCCTAGCGGGGGGCACAGATATGCAGTATTTT.

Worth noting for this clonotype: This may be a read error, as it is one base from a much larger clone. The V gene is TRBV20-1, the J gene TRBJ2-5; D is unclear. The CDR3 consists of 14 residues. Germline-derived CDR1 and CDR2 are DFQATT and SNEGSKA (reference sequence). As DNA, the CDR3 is TGCAGTGATAGAGATTCCCTGATACAAGAGACCCAGTACTTC. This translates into CSDRDSLIQETQYF.

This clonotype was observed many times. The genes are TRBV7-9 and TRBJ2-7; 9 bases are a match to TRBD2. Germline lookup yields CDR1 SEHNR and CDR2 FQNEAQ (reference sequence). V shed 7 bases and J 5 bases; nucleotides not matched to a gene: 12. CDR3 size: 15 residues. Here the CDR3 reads CASKRAGGAFDEQYF. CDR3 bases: TGTGCCAGCAAACGAGCGGGAGGCGCGTTCGACGAGCAGTACTTC.

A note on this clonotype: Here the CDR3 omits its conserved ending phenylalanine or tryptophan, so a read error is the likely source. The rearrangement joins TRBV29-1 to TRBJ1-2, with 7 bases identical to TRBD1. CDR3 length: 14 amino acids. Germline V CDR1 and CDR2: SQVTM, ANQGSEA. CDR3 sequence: CNVEPGDRAYGYTL. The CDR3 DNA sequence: TGCAACGTTGAACCCGGTGACAGGGCTTACGGCTACACCTTG.

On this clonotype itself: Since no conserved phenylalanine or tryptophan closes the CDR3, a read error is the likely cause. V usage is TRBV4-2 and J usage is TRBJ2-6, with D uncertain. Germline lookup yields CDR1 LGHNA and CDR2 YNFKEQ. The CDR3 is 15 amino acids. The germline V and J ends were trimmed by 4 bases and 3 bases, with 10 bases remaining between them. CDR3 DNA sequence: TGTGCCAGCAGCCTCAGTCGCTTTGGGGCCAACGTCCTGACTGCC. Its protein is CASSLSRFGANVLTA.